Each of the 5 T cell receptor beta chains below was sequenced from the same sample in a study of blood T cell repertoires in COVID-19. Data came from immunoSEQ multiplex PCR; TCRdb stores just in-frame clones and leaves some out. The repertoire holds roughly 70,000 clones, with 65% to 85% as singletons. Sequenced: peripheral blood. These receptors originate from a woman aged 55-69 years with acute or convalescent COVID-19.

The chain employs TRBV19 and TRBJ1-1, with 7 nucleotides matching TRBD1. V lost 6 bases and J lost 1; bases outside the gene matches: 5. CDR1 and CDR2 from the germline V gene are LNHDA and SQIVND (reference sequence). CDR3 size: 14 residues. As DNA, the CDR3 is TGTGCCAGTAGGGCGGGACAGCAGAACACTGAAGCTTTCTTT. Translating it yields CASRAGQQNTEAFF.

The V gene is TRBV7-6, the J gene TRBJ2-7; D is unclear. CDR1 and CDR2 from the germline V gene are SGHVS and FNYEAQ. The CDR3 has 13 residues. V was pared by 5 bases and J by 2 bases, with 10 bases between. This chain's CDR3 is CASSRSGAYEQYF. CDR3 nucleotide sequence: TGTGCCAGCAGCCGATCCGGTGCCTACGAGCAGTACTTC.

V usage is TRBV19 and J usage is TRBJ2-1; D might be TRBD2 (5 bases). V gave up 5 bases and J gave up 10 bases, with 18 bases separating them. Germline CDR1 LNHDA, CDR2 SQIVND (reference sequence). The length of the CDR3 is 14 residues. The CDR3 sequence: CASSGNYEGGEQFF. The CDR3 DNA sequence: TGTGCCAGTAGTGGGAATTATGAGGGCGGGGAGCAGTTCTTC. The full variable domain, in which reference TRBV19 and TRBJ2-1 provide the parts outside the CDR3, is DGGITQSPKYLFRKEGQNVTLSCEQNLNHDAMYWYRQDPGQGLRLIYYSQIVNDFQKGDIAEGYSVSREKKESFPLTVTSAQKNPTAFYLCASSGNYEGGEQFFGPGTRLTVL.

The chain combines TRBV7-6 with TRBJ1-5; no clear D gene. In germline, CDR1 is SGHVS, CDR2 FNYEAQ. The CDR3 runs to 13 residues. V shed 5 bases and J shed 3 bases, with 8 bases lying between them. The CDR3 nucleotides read TGTGCCAGCAGCCGTAGATCCAATCAGCCCCAGCATTTT. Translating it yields CASSRRSNQPQHF.

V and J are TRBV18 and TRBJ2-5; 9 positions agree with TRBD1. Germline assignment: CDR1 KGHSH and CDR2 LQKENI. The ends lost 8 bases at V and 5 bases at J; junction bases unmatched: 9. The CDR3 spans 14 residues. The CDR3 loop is CASRSQGAWETQYF. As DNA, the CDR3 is TGTGCCAGCCGTTCACAGGGGGCATGGGAGACCCAGTACTTC.